This TCR beta chain was sequenced during a study of blood T cell repertoires in COVID-19. At the level of the study: Nucleic acid was either cDNA or gDNA, and it came from T cells, B-cell-depleted T cells, or PBMCs.

Repertoires were generated with immunoSEQ multiplex PCR, while TCRdb's copy carries only in-frame clones and drops some. The table lists about 130,000 clones, approximately 84% of them singletons. Germline CDR1 reads MNHNS; CDR2 reads SASEGT. The CDR3 loop spans 18 amino acids. The trim removed 4 bases at V and 3 bases at J, leaving 15 bases unmatched. The chain is built from TRBV6-1 and TRBJ1-1, with 9 bases matching TRBD1. What was sequenced was peripheral blood. The clonotype was recovered from a woman aged 55-69 years with acute or convalescent COVID-19. CDR3 region: CASSARSGTGRPYTEAFF. As DNA, the CDR3 is TGTGCCAGCAGTGCTAGATCCGGGACAGGGAGACCTTACACTGAAGCTTTCTTT.